This section outlines one T cell receptor beta chain sequence together with its context. What it binds is unknown. The data were obtained in a study of cytomegalovirus exposure and HLA in healthy donors. Study results and caveats: A later analysis, which compared TCR beta chains of equal frequency, found the HLA-associated ones more clonally expanded. High sensitivity and specificity were reportedly achieved when the classifier diagnosed cytomegalovirus status.

The PCR employed 60 Vbeta primers together with 13 Jbeta primers. TCRdb's copy holds only in-frame clones and misses some; the assay was immunoSEQ multiplex PCR. This sample has under 150,000 clones, with roughly 77% found just once. The CDR3 runs to 15 residues. Per the germline V gene, CDR1 is SGHTA and CDR2 is FQGNSA. J lost 7 bases, V lost 5 bases, and 6 bases had no gene match. This sequence joins TRBV7-2 and TRBJ2-1, with 12 bases lining up with TRBD2. This receptor was taken from a man younger than 35 in good health and CMV-seronegative. The source material was PBMCs. The CDR3 DNA follows: TGTGCCAGCAGCCCTAGCGGGGGGGCCATTAATGAGCAGTTCTTC. Translation gives CASSPSGGAINEQFF. Drawing the rest from reference TRBV7-2 and TRBJ2-1, the complete variable domain is GAGVSQSPSNKVTEKGKDVELRCDPISGHTALYWYRQSLGQGLEFLIYFQGNSAPDKSGLPSDRFSAERTGGSVSTLTIQRTQQEDSAVYLCASSPSGGAINEQFFGPGTRLTVL.